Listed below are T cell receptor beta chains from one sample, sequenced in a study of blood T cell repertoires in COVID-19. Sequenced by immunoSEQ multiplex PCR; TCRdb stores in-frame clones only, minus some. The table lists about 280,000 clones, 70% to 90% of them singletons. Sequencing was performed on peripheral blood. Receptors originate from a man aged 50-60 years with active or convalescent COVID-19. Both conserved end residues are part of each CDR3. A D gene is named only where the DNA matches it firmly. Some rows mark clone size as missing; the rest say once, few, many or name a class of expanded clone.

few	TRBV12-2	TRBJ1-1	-	TGTGCAAGTCGCCGACAGGGGACGTCAAAAAAAACTGAAGCTTTCTTT	CASRRQGTSKKTEAFF
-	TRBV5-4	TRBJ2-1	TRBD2	TGTGCCAGCAGCTTGTCGAGCGGGAATCGGGGTGAGCAGTTCTTC	CASSLSSGNRGEQFF
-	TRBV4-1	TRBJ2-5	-	TGCGCCAGCAGCACTTTTCGGGGGGCGAGGGAGACCCAGTACTTC	CASSTFRGARETQYF
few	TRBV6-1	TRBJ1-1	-	TGTGCCAGCAGTGAAACCCGGGAATCCACTGAAGCTTTCTTT	CASSETRESTEAFF
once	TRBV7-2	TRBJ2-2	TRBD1	TGTGCCAGCAGCTTCAAAACAGGGGTATATGGGGAGCTGTTTTTT	CASSFKTGVYGELFF
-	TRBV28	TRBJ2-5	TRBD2	TGTGCCAGCAGTACGGGACTAGCGGGAGGTCGACCCTCAGAGACCCAGTACTTC	CASSTGLAGGRPSETQYF
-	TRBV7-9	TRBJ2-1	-	TGTGCCAGCAGCCCGGGGGATGAGCAGTTCTTC	CASSPGDEQFF
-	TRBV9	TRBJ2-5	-	TGTGCCAGCAGCGTCTCGGCGCTGGGACTCCAAGAGACCCAGTACTTC	CASSVSALGLQETQYF
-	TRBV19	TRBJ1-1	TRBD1	TGTGCCAGTAGTCTGTCAGGGGGCGGGAACACTGAAGCTTTCTTT	CASSLSGGGNTEAFF
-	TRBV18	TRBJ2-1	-	TGTGCCAGCTCACAAAGAGGGGGCTCCTACAATGAGCAGTTCTTC	CASSQRGGSYNEQFF
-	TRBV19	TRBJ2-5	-	TGTGCCACCCGGGATCAAGAGACCCAGTACTTC	CATRDQETQYF
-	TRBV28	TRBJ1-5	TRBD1	TGTGCCAGCCGCCCAGACAAGGGACAGAGCAATCAGCCCCAGCATTTT	CASRPDKGQSNQPQHF
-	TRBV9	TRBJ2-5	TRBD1	TGTGCCAGCAGCGTATCCGGGACAGGGCGGGAGACCCAGTACTTC	CASSVSGTGRETQYF
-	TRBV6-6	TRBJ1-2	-	TGTGCCAGCACCCTCGGGGTTGGGGAATCCTATGGCTACACCTTC	CASTLGVGESYGYTF
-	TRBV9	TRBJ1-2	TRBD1	TGTGCCAGCAGCGTTGGACAGGAGCCCTATGGCTACACCTTC	CASSVGQEPYGYTF
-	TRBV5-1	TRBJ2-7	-	TGCGCCAGCAGCCGCGGTCTCTCCGAGCAGTACTTC	CASSRGLSEQYF
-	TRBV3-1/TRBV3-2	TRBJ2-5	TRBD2	TGTGCCAGCAGCCTTGGGATGACTAGCGGGAGGAAGGGGGACTTC	CASSLGMTSGRKGDF
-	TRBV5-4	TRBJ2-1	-	TGTGCCAGCAGCATGGACAGCTCCAATGAGCAGTTCTTC	CASSMDSSNEQFF
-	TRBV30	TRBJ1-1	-	TGTGCCTGGAGCCGTACTATGAACACTGAAGCTTTCTTT	CAWSRTMNTEAFF
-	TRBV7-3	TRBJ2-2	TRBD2	TGTGCCAGCAGCTTAACCGGGACTAGCGGGAGATGGGGCACCGGGGAGCTGTTTTTT	CASSLTGTSGRWGTGELFF
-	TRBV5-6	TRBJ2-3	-	TGTGCCAGCAGCTTGGATGGGGGCGGACCCAGCACAGATACGCAGTATTTT	CASSLDGGGPSTDTQYF
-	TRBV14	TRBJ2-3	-	TGTGCCAGCAGCCAAGATAGGCGGAATACGCAGTATTTT	CASSQDRRNTQYF
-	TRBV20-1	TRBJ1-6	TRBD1	TGCAGTGCTATACAGGGGGCTACCCTCCACTTT	CSAIQGATLHF
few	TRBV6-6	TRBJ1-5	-	TGTGCCAGCAGTTACCCCGGGGGGAGCCAGCATTTT	CASSYPGGSQHF
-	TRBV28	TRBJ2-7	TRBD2	TGTGCCAGCAGTTTAGGGGCTAGCGGGAGGCGGCTACCCTACGAGCAGTACTTC	CASSLGASGRRLPYEQYF
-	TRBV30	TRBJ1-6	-	TGTGCCTGGGGTCGGTCGATTTCACCCCTCCACTTT	CAWGRSISPLHF
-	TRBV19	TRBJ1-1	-	TGTGCCAGTAGGGGGGGGGCCGTGAACACTGAAGCTTTCTTT	CASRGGAVNTEAFF
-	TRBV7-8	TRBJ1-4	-	TGTGCCAGCAGCTTTAAGACAGCAACTAATGAAAAACTGTTTTTT	CASSFKTATNEKLFF
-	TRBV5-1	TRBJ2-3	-	TGCGCCAGCAGCTTGTCAGCGGGCCCAGATACGCAGTATTTT	CASSLSAGPDTQYF
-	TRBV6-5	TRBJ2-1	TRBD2	TGTGCCATTGGACTAGCGGGAGGAAGGGGTGAGCAGTTCTTC	CAIGLAGGRGEQFF
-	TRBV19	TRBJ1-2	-	TGTGCCAGCTCGAAAAGCACGGACTATGGCTACACCTTC	CASSKSTDYGYTF
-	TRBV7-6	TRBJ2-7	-	TGTGCCAGCAGCTCAGGGGTATTCGAGCAGTACTTC	CASSSGVFEQYF
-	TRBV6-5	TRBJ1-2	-	TGTGCCAGCAGTTACGACAGGCGAAGCTATGGCTACACCTTC	CASSYDRRSYGYTF
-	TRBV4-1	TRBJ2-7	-	TGCGCCAGCAGCCAAGGGGCGGCGGGTAATGCCTACGAGCAGTACTTC	CASSQGAAGNAYEQYF
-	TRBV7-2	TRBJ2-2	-	TGTGCCAGCAGCCAAAGACCACTAACCGGGGAGCTGTTTTTT	CASSQRPLTGELFF
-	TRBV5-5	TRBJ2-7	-	TGTGCCAGCAGCTTGGCGGGACTTCCCGAGCAGTACTTC	CASSLAGLPEQYF
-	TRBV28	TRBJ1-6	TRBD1	TGTGCCAGCAGTTCCCTAGGACAGGGCGCTCGGACTAATTCACCCCTCCACTTT	CASSSLGQGARTNSPLHF
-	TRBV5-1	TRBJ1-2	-	TGCGCCAGCAGCTTGGAGGGGTATGGCTACACCTTC	CASSLEGYGYTF
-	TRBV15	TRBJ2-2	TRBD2	TGTGCCACCAGCGCGGGAGGGAACACCGGGGAGCTGTTTTTT	CATSAGGNTGELFF
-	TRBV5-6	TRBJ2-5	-	TGTGCCAGCAGCTACCTTACAGGGAGGGAAGAGACCCAGTACTTC	CASSYLTGREETQYF
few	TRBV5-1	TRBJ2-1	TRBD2	TGCGCCAGCAGCGGCCAGGGACTAGCGGGGCGCGATGAGCAGTTCTTC	CASSGQGLAGRDEQFF
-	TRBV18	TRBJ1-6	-	TGTGCCACCCGTCCTGGGCCCAATTCACCCCTCCACTTT	CATRPGPNSPLHF